Presented here are 10 T cell receptor beta chains from one specimen sequenced in a study of CD8 T cells in ankylosing spondylitis. Findings and limits, study-wide: Seemingly distinctive of ankylosing spondylitis blood was a TCR beta motif formed by eight highly homologous variants.

Their specific antigens are unknown. TCRdb reprocessed the 5' RACE reads with MiXCR, giving one entry per CDR3 protein. This sample carries 670,000 or so distinct CDR3 sequences, over 15% of them seen once, and the ten largest clones take under 20%. Specimen: blood, either unsorted or a sorted T cell fraction (not recorded which). The source of these receptors is a male donor with ankylosing spondylitis.

This clonotype was seen many times. V is TRBV12-3 or TRBV12-4 and J is TRBJ1-1; D unresolved. The CDR3 totals 13 residues. V lost 1 base, J lost 5 bases, and 8 bases lay in between. The CDR3 nucleotides are TGTGCCAGCAGTTTAGTGAGTGGGACTGAAGCTTTCTTT. Translated: CASSLVSGTEAFF.

The chain links TRBV4-1 to TRBJ2-1; the match to TRBD2 covers 7 bases. V lost 0 bases to trimming and J lost 0 bases; unmatched junction nucleotides: 8. In germline, CDR1 is MGHRA, CDR2 YSYEKL. The CDR3 covers 18 residues. The CDR3 reads CASSQDPSSGTSYNEQFF. The CDR3 nucleotides are TGCGCCAGCAGCCAAGATCCTTCTAGCGGAACCTCCTACAATGAGCAGTTCTTC.

This chain uses TRBV6-5 with TRBJ1-1; D is perhaps TRBD1 (5 bases). Germline V gene data show CDR1 as MNHEY and CDR2 as SVGAGI. With 2 bases removed from V and 0 bases from J, the gap between germline ends came to 7 bases. The length of the CDR3 is 14 residues. CDR3 protein: CASSYKDMNTEAFF. CDR3 in DNA: TGTGCCAGCAGTTACAAGGACATGAACACTGAAGCTTTCTTT.

This chain joins TRBV5-1 and TRBJ2-1; 10 bases are shared with TRBD2. CDR1 is SGHRS and CDR2 is YFSETQ in the germline V gene. Trimming cost V 1 base and J 6 bases; bases outside gene matches: 7. This CDR3 has 16 residues. The CDR3: CASSLSGSGRSNEQFF. DNA for the CDR3: TGCGCCAGCAGCTTGAGTGGTAGCGGGAGGAGCAATGAGCAGTTCTTC.

This clonotype was detected a few times. Written as DNA, the CDR3 is TGTGCCAGCTCACCGGTGTCCACTAATGAAAAACTGTTTTTT. This sequence encodes CASSPVSTNEKLFF. This sequence joins TRBV18 and TRBJ1-4, with unresolved D. The CDR3 is 14 amino acids. The germline V and J ends were trimmed by 3 bases and 2 bases, with 7 bases remaining between them. Germline loops: CDR1 KGHSH, CDR2 LQKENI. Based on the CDR3 plus reference TRBV18 and TRBJ1-4, the full variable domain is NAGVMQNPRHLVRRRGQEARLRCSPMKGHSHVYWYRQLPEEGLKFMVYLQKENIIDESGMPKERFSAEFPKEGPSILRIQQVVRGDSAAYFCASSPVSTNEKLFFGSGTQLSVL.

This clonotype was seen more than once but under ten times. This chain joins TRBV5-1 and TRBJ1-2, with D possibly TRBD1 on 5 matching bases. Germline CDR1 reads SGHRS; CDR2 reads YFSETQ. This CDR3 has 12 amino acids. V lost 4 bases to trimming and J lost 7 bases, with 11 bases between them. CDR3 loop: CASSQGVIGYTF. The CDR3 bases are TGCGCCAGCAGCCAAGGGGTGATTGGCTACACCTTC. Drawing the rest from reference TRBV5-1 and TRBJ1-2, the complete variable domain is KAGVTQTPRYLIKTRGQQVTLSCSPISGHRSVSWYQQTPGQGLQFLFEYFSETQRNKGNFPGRFSGRQFSNSRSEMNVSTLELGDSALYLCASSQGVIGYTFGSGTRLTVV.

This clonotype came up a few times. V is TRBV3-1 and J is TRBJ2-3; the match to TRBD1 covers 7 bases. Germline CDR1 LGHDT, CDR2 YNNKEL (reference sequence). The CDR3 loop spans 16 amino acids. The V gene end was trimmed by 0 bases and the J gene end by 4 bases; junction bases not matched to a gene: 7. The CDR3: CASSQDEGGRADTQYF. The CDR3 DNA is TGTGCCAGCAGCCAAGATGAAGGGGGCAGGGCAGATACGCAGTATTTT.

The table lists this clonotype with a few counts. CDR3 residues: CASSPILAGFWGPFF. CDR3 in DNA: TGTGCCAGCAGTCCGATACTAGCGGGATTTTGGGGTCCGTTCTTC. This chain links TRBV2 with TRBJ2-1; 10 bases are a match to TRBD2. The CDR3 spans 15 residues. Germline CDR1 reads SNHLY; CDR2 reads FYNNEI. V shed 5 bases and J 15 bases; nucleotides not matched to a gene: 16.

Turning to this clonotype: This sequence may be a read error, since a much larger clone differs from it by one base. The chain joins TRBV4-1 to TRBJ1-4; 8 bases align to TRBD1. CDR1 and CDR2 from the germline V gene are MGHRA and YSYEKL. The CDR3 consists of 14 residues. The CDR3: CASSRTGTNEILFF. CDR3 bases: TGCGCCAGCAGCCGGACAGGGACTAATGAAATACTGTTTTTT.

This clonotype has only a few counts. The chain couples TRBV20-1 to TRBJ1-4; a weak D match, TRBD1 (6 bases). Germline V gives CDR1 DFQATT, CDR2 SNEGSKA (reference sequence). The CDR3 sequence is 13 residues long. The V end was cut by 8 bases, the J end by 4 bases, with 14 bases between. CDR3 nucleotides: TGCAGTCCTCAGGACAGATATAATGAAAAACTGTTTTTT. Translated, it gives CSPQDRYNEKLFF.